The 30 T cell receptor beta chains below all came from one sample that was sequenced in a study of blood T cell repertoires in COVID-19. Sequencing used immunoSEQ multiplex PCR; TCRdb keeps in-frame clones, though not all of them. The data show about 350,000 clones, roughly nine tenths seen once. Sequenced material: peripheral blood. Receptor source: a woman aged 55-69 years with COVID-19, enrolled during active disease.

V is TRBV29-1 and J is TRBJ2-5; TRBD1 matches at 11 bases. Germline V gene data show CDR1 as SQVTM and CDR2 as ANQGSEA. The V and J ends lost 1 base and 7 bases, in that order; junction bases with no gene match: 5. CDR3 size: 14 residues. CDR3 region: CSVEGLGQGGTQYF. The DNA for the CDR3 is TGCAGCGTTGAAGGACTGGGACAGGGGGGGACCCAGTACTTC.

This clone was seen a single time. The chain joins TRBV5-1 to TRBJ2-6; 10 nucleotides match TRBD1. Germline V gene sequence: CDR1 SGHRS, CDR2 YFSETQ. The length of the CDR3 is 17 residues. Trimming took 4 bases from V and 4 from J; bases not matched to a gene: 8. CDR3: CASSQGQGSLGANVLTF. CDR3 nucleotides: TGCGCCAGCAGCCAGGGACAGGGGTCGCTCGGGGCCAACGTCCTGACTTTC.

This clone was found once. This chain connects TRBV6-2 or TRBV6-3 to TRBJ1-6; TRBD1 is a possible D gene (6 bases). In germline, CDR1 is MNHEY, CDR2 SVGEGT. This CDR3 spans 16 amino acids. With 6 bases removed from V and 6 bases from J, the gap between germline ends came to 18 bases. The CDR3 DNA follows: TGTGCCAGCAGCCCTCGGAGGACAGCCGGTAATTCACCCCTCCACTTT. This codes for CASSPRRTAGNSPLHF.

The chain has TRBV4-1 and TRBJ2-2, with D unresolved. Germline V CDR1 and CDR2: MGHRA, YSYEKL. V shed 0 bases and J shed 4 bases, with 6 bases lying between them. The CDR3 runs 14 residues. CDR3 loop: CASSQDRLTGELFF. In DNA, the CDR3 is TGCGCCAGCAGCCAAGACAGGCTCACCGGGGAGCTGTTTTTT.

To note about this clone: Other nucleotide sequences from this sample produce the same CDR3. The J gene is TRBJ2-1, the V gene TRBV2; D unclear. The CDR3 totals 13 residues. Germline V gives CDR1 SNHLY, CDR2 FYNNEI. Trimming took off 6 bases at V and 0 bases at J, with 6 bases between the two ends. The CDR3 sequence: CASSLSSYNEQFF. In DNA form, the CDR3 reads TGTGCCAGCAGCCTGAGCTCCTACAATGAGCAGTTCTTC.

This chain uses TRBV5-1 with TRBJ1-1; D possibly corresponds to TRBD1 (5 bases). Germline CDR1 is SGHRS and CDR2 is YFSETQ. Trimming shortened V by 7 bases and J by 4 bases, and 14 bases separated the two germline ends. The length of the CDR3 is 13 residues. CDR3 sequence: CASSTGGGTEAFF. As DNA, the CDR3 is TGCGCCAGCTCTACTGGCGGGGGCACTGAAGCTTTCTTT.

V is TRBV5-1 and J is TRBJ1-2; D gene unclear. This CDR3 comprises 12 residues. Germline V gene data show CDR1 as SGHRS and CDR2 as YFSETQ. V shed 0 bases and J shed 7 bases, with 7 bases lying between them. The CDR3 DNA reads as TGCGCCAGCAGCTTGGCCGCAGGTGGCTACACCTTC. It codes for CASSLAAGGYTF.

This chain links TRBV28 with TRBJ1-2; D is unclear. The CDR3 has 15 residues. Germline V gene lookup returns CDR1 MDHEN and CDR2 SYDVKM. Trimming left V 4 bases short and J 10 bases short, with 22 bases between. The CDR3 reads CASSYLPKLTIYYTF. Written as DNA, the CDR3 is TGTGCCAGCAGTTATCTGCCTAAATTAACTATTTACTACACCTTC.

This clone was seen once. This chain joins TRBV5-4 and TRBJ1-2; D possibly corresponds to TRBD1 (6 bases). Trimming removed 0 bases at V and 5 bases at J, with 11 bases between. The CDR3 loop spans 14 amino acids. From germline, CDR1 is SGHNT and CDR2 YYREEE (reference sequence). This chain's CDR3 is CASSLGAQGYGYTF. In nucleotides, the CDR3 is TGTGCCAGCAGCTTGGGGGCACAGGGATATGGCTACACCTTC.

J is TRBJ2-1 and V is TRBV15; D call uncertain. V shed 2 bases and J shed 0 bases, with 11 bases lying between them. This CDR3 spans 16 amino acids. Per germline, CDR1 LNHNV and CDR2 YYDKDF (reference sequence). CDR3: CATSRKRVGSYNEQFF. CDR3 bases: TGTGCCACCAGCAGAAAACGGGTGGGCTCCTACAATGAGCAGTTCTTC.

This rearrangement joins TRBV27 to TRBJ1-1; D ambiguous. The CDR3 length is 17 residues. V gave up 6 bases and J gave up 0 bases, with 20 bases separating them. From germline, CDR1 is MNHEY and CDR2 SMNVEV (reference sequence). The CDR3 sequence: CASSRDRFVSVNTEAFF. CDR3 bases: TGTGCCAGCAGCCGGGATAGGTTCGTGTCGGTGAACACTGAAGCTTTCTTT.

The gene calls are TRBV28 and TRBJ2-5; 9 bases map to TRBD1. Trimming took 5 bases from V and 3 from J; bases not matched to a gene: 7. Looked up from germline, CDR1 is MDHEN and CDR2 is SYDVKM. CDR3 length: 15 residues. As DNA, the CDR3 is TGTGCCAGCAGTCCCCTCGGACAGGGGAAAGAGACCCAGTACTTC. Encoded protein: CASSPLGQGKETQYF.

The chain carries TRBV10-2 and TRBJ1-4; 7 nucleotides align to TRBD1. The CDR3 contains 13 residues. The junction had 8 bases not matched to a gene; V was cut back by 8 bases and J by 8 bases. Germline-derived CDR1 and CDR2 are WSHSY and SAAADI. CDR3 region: CASRQGQGEKLFF. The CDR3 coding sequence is TGCGCCAGCCGACAGGGTCAAGGGGAAAAACTGTTTTTT.

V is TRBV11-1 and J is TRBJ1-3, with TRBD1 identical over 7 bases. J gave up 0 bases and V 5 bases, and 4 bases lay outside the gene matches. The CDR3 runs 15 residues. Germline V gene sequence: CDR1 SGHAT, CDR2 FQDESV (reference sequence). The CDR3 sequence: CASSPDRHSGNTIYF. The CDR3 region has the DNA TGTGCCAGCAGCCCGGACAGGCACTCTGGAAACACCATATATTTT.

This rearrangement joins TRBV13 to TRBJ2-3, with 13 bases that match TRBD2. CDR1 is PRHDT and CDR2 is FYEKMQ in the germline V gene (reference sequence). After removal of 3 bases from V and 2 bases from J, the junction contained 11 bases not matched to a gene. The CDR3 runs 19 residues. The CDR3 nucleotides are TGTGCCAGCAGCTTTACTAGCGGGGGGGACATAATTTTCACAGATACGCAGTATTTT. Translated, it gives CASSFTSGGDIIFTDTQYF.

CDR3 amino acids: CASGRGENTEAFF. CDR3 nucleotide sequence: TGTGCCAGCGGCAGGGGGGAGAACACTGAAGCTTTCTTT. The V call is TRBV3-1 (or the pseudogene TRBV3-2), the J call TRBJ1-1; TRBD1 agrees at 7 bases. Germline lookup yields CDR1 LGHDT and CDR2 YNNKEL (reference sequence). With 8 bases clipped from V and 1 base from J, the junction kept 4 bases outside the gene matches. The CDR3 spans 13 residues.

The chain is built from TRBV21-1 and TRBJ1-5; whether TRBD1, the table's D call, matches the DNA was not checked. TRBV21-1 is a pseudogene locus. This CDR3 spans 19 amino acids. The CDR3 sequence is CASSKSSGRDTDSNQPQHF. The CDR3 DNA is TGTGCCAGCAGCAAATCCTCGGGTCGGGACACCGATAGCAATCAGCCCCAGCATTTT.

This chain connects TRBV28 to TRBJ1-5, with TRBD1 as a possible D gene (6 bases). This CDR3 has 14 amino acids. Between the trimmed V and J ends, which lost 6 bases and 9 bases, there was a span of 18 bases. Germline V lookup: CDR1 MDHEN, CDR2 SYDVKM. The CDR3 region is CASSSTGNIMPQHF. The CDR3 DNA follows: TGTGCCAGCAGCTCGACAGGTAATATCATGCCCCAGCATTTT.

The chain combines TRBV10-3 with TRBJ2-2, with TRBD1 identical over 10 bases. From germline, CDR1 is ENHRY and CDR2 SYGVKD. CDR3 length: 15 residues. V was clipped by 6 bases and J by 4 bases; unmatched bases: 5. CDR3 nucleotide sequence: TGTGCCATCAGGAGGGGACAGGGGACCACCGGGGAGCTGTTTTTT. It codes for CAIRRGQGTTGELFF.

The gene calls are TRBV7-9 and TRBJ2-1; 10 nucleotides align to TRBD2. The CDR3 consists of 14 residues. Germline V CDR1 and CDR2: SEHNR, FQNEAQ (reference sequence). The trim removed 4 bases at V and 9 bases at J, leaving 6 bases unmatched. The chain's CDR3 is CASSSSGGAGEQFF. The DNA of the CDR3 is TGTGCCAGCAGCTCCAGCGGGGGGGCCGGTGAGCAGTTCTTC.

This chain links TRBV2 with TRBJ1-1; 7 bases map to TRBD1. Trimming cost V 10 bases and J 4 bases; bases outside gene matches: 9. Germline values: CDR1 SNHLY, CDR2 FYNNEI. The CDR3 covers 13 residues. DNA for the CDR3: TGTGCCACCAGAACAGGGGTGTTCACTGAAGCTTTCTTT. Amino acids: CATRTGVFTEAFF.

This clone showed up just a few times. Here the CDR3 DNA reads TGCGCCAGCAGTCAACCAGGACAGGGGGCCGATCAGCCCCAGCATTTT. This encodes CASSQPGQGADQPQHF. The gene calls are TRBV23-1 and TRBJ1-5, with 11 nucleotides matching TRBD1. TRBV23-1 is labeled an ORF, and its function is uncertain. This CDR3 is built from 16 residues. With V trimmed by 2 bases and J by 5 bases, 5 bases remained unmatched.

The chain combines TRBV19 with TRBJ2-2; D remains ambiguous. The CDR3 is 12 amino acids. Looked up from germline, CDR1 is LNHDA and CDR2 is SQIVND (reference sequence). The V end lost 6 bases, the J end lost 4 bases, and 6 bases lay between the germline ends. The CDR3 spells CASSHTTGELFF. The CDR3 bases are TGTGCCAGTAGCCACACCACCGGGGAGCTGTTTTTT. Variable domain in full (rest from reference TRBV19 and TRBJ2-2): DGGITQSPKYLFRKEGQNVTLSCEQNLNHDAMYWYRQDPGQGLRLIYYSQIVNDFQKGDIAEGYSVSREKKESFPLTVTSAQKNPTAFYLCASSHTTGELFFGEGSRLTVL.

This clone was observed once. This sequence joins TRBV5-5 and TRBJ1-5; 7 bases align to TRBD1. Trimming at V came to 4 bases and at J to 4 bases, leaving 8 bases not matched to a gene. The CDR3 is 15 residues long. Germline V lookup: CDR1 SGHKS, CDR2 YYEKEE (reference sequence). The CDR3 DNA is TGTGCCAGCAGCCCGGGGGACAGACAAAATCAGCCCCAGCATTTT. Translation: CASSPGDRQNQPQHF.

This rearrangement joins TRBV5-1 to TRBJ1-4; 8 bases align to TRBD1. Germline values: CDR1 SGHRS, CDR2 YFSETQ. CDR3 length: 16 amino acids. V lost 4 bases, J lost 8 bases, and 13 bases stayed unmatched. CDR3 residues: CASSAVPQGAREKLFF. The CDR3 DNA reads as TGCGCCAGCAGCGCCGTACCCCAGGGGGCACGGGAAAAACTGTTTTTT.

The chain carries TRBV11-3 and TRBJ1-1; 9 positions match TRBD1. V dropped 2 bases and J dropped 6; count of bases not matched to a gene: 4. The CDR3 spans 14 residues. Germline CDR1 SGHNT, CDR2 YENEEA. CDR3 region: CASSLTGGAAEAFF. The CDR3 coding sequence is TGTGCCAGCAGCTTAACAGGGGGCGCGGCTGAAGCTTTCTTT. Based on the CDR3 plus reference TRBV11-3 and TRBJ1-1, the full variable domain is EAGVVQSPRYKIIEKKQPVAFWCNPISGHNTLYWYLQNLGQGPELLIRYENEEAVDDSQLPKDRFSAERLKGVDSTLKIQPAELGDSAVYLCASSLTGGAAEAFFGQGTRLTVV.

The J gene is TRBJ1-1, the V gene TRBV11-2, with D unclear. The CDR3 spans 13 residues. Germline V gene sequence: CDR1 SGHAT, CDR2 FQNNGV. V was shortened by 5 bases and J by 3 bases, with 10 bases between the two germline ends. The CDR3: CASSILRDTEAFF. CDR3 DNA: TGTGCCAGCAGCATCCTTCGGGACACTGAAGCTTTCTTT.

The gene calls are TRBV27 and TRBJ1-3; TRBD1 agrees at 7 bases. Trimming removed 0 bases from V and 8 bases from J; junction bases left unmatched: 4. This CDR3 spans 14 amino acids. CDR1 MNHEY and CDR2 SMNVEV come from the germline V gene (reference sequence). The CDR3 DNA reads TGTGCCAGCAGTTTATCAGGGGGCCTGGACACCATATATTTT. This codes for CASSLSGGLDTIYF.

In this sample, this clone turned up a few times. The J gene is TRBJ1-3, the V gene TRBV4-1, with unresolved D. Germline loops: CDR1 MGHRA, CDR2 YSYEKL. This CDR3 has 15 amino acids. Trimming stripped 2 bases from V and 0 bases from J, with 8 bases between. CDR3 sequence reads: CASSQMSLSGNTIYF. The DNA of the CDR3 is TGCGCCAGCAGCCAAATGAGCCTCTCTGGAAACACCATATATTTT.

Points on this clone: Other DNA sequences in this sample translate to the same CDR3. Here the CDR3 reads CASSLVRNTEAFF. The DNA for the CDR3 is TGTGCCAGCAGCTTGGTGAGGAACACTGAAGCTTTCTTT. The J gene is TRBJ1-1, the V gene TRBV7-3; D is unresolved. This CDR3 contains 13 residues. The V end lost 3 bases, the J end lost 1 base, and 6 bases lay between the germline ends. CDR1 SGHTA and CDR2 FQGTGA come from the germline V gene.